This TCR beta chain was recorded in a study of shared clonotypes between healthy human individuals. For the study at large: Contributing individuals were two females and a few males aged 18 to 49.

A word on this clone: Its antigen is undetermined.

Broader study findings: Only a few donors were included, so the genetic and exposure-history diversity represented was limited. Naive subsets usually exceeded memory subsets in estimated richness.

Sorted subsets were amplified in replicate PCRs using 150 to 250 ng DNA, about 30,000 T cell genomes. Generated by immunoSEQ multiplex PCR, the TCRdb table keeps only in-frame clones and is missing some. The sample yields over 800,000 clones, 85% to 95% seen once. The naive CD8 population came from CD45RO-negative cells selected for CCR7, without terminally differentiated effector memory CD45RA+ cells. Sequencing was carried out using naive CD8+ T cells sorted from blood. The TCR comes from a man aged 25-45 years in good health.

In nucleotides, the CDR3 is TGTGCCAGCAGCTCCACCAGGGGGAACACTGAAGCTTTCTTT. Its protein is CASSSTRGNTEAFF. This chain connects TRBV7-9 to TRBJ1-1; the D gene is possibly TRBD1 (6 bases). Germline V CDR1 and CDR2: SEHNR, FQNEAQ (reference sequence). This CDR3 contains 14 residues. Between the trimmed V and J ends, which lost 4 bases and 1 base, there was a span of 10 bases.